Listed below are T cell receptor beta chains from one sample, sequenced in a study of T cells in Graves' hyperthyroidism and ophthalmopathy. TCRdb re-called the multiplex PCR reads with MiXCR, one entry per CDR3 protein. The sample includes around 600,000 distinct CDR3 sequences, about 15% seen only once; the top ten take around 6.6%. The sample comprised blood. These TCRs come from a woman aged 25-40 years with Graves' hyperthyroidism. CDR3s include the opening cysteine and the closing phenylalanine or tryptophan. The order of the fields is V gene, J gene, D gene, clone size, CDR3 length, CDR3 DNA, CDR3 protein. D genes are given only for firm matches. Clone size appears in some rows only: once, few, many, or a class for an expanded clone.

TRBV11-1,TRBJ2-1,-,many,12,TGTGCCAGCAGCTTACAGGGGGGGAATTGGTTCTTC,CASSLQGGNWFF
TRBV12-3/TRBV12-4,TRBJ1-1,-,many,14,TGTGCCAGCAGCCTTATAAGAGAAAACACTGAAGCTTTCTTT,CASSLIRENTEAFF
TRBV30,TRBJ1-2,TRBD1,-,19,TGTGCCTGGAGGGGCCTCCGGGACAGGGGGCCCTACCTTGGGTATGGCTACACCTTC,CAWRGLRDRGPYLGYGYTF
TRBV13,TRBJ2-3,TRBD2,few,17,TGTGCCAGCAGCTTAGATCGACTAGCGGGCGGTTCAGATACGCAGTATTTT,CASSLDRLAGGSDTQYF
TRBV24-1,TRBJ2-5,-,few,14,TGTGCCACCAGTGACCAGACTACCCAAGAGACCCAGTACTTC,CATSDQTTQETQYF
TRBV30,TRBJ1-2,TRBD1,many,12,TGTGCCTGGAGGACAGGGGACTATGGCTACACCTTC,CAWRTGDYGYTF
TRBV24-1,TRBJ2-1,-,many,14,TGTGCCACCAGTGACCCTACGCCCGGGGATGAGCAGTTCTTC,CATSDPTPGDEQFF
TRBV4-2,TRBJ2-7,TRBD2,many,16,TGTGCCAGCAGACTCGGGACTAGCGGGAGCTCCTACGAGCAGTACTTC,CASRLGTSGSSYEQYF
TRBV6-1,TRBJ2-3,-,many,13,TGTGCCAGCACAAAAGAGGGTTCAGATACGCAGTATTTT,CASTKEGSDTQYF
TRBV3-1,TRBJ1-1,TRBD1,many,16,TGTGCCAGCAGCTTACGGACAGGGGGCATTACGACTGAAGCTTTCTTT,CASSLRTGGITTEAFF
TRBV19,TRBJ2-2,-,few,14,TGTGCCAGTAGTATTTCCAGGGGTGCCGGGGAGCTGTTTTTT,CASSISRGAGELFF
TRBV28,TRBJ2-1,-,-,14,TGTGCCAGCACTCAATGGCAGGGGTACAATGAGCAGTTCTTC,CASTQWQGYNEQFF
TRBV6-1,TRBJ2-7,-,few,15,TGTGCCAGCAGTTATAAGGGGAATTATAACTACGAGCAGTACTTC,CASSYKGNYNYEQYF
TRBV9,TRBJ1-3,-,-,15,TGTGCCAGCAGCGTAGAGGGTGCGGCTGGAAACACCATATATTTT,CASSVEGAAGNTIYF
TRBV11-2,TRBJ2-2,-,few,13,TGTGCCAGCAGCTCTCCCAGCACCGGGGAGCTGTTTTTT,CASSSPSTGELFF
TRBV6-1,TRBJ1-2,-,-,15,TGTGCCAGCAGTAACGGCGGCGAGGGCATACATGGCTACACCTTC,CASSNGGEGIHGYTF
TRBV11-2,TRBJ2-7,-,many,12,TGTGCCAGCAGCTTAGAAGAGGTGGAGCAGTACTTC,CASSLEEVEQYF
TRBV7-2,TRBJ2-5,TRBD2,many,16,TGTGCCAGGGGAACCTTGGGACTAGCGGGAGTGGAGACCCAGTACTTC,CARGTLGLAGVETQYF
TRBV11-3,TRBJ1-1,-,few,13,TGTGCCAGCAGCCCAGGGGAGGGGCAAGAAGCTTTCTTT,CASSPGEGQEAFF
TRBV19,TRBJ2-1,-,few,16,TGTGCCAGTAGTACCTGGACTCCGGGACTTTTGGGTGAGCAGTTCTTC,CASSTWTPGLLGEQFF
TRBV6-1,TRBJ2-2,TRBD2,few,17,TGTGCCAGCATTAAACTGATAGCGGGGACGAACACCGGGGAGCTGTTTTTT,CASIKLIAGTNTGELFF
TRBV20-1,TRBJ2-7,TRBD2,many,15,TGCAGTGCTAGAGGGACTAGCGGGAGAGAGGACGAGCAGTACTTC,CSARGTSGREDEQYF
TRBV20-1,TRBJ2-7,TRBD2,-,16,TGCAGTGCTAGAGACAGCGGGAGGGCCCGATCTGACGAGCAGTACTTC,CSARDSGRARSDEQYF
TRBV7-3,TRBJ1-5,-,few,13,TGTGCCAGCAGCTTAACCGTCGGTAAGCCCCAGCATTTT,CASSLTVGKPQHF
TRBV5-4,TRBJ2-5,TRBD2,few,16,TGTGCCAGCAGCTTGCCAGCGGGAGCGATAAAAGAGACCCAGTACTTC,CASSLPAGAIKETQYF
TRBV5-1,TRBJ2-3,TRBD1,few,17,TGCGCCGGCAGCTTGTTGGGGGACAGACGAAGCACAGATACGCAGTATTTT,CAGSLLGDRRSTDTQYF
TRBV20-1,TRBJ2-1,-,many,12,TGCAGAGAGGGGCCCAACTACAATGAGCAGTTCTTC,CREGPNYNEQFF
TRBV7-6,TRBJ2-7,TRBD2,many,14,TGTGCCAGCACCGAACTAGCGGGAGGATACGAGCAGTACTTC,CASTELAGGYEQYF
TRBV6-1,TRBJ1-4,TRBD1,many,15,TGTGCCAGCAGCAAGGGACAGGGGAGTGCAGAAAAACTGTTTTTT,CASSKGQGSAEKLFF
TRBV20-1,TRBJ2-7,-,many,13,TGCAGTGCTAGATTGGCCTCGAATTACGAGCAGTACTTC,CSARLASNYEQYF
TRBV5-1,TRBJ2-3,TRBD2,many,17,TGCGCCAGCAGCTTACCTGGGACTAGCGGGGGGATCTCAACGCAGTATTTT,CASSLPGTSGGISTQYF
TRBV28,TRBJ2-5,TRBD1,many,15,TGTGCCAGCAGTCCCTCCGGGACAGGGAGGGAGACCCAGTACTTC,CASSPSGTGRETQYF
TRBV6-2/TRBV6-3,TRBJ2-4,TRBD2,few,20,TGTGCCAGCAGTCTTGACGGTCGGGAGGGATCTTTGAGGGCCAAAAACATTCAGTACTTC,CASSLDGREGSLRAKNIQYF
TRBV9,TRBJ2-1,-,few,16,TGTGCCAGCAGCCCCCGAAGGTTGGCGGGTTACAATGAGCAGTTCTTC,CASSPRRLAGYNEQFF
TRBV7-9,TRBJ1-4,-,-,13,TGTGCCAGCAGCTTAACTCCGGGAGAAAAACTGTTTTTT,CASSLTPGEKLFF
TRBV28,TRBJ2-3,-,many,17,TGTGCCAGCAGTGCTCCCCTCGGGAGCTTATCCACAGATACGCAGTATTTT,CASSAPLGSLSTDTQYF
TRBV3-1,TRBJ2-7,-,-,17,TGTGCCAGCAGCCAAGATCAGTCGGGGGTTGGGTCCTACGAGCAGTACTTC,CASSQDQSGVGSYEQYF
TRBV5-1,TRBJ2-7,TRBD2,-,15,TGCGCCAGCAGCTTGACTAGCGGGGAACTCTCCTGGCAGTACTTC,CASSLTSGELSWQYF
TRBV7-9,TRBJ1-5,-,-,14,TGTGCCAGCAGCTTATGGGACCAGAATCAGCCCCAGCATTTT,CASSLWDQNQPQHF
TRBV12-3/TRBV12-4,TRBJ1-1,-,many,15,TGTGCCAGCAGCAGAACGTCGGGGGCGGACACTGAAGCTTTCTTT,CASSRTSGADTEAFF
TRBV6-2/TRBV6-3,TRBJ2-3,TRBD1,many,15,TGTGCCAGCAGTGAGCCGACAGGGGTGACAGATACGCAGTATTTT,CASSEPTGVTDTQYF
TRBV14,TRBJ1-1,-,many,16,TGTGCCAGCAGCCAATTAGGAGGAGTGAAAAACACTGAAGCTTTCTTT,CASSQLGGVKNTEAFF
TRBV12-3/TRBV12-4,TRBJ1-1,-,few,12,TGTACCAGCAGTTTCCGACGGTCTGAAGCTTTCTTT,CTSSFRRSEAFF
TRBV20-1,TRBJ1-1,-,many,12,TGCAGTGCTTACTATAAAGGCACTGAAGCTTTCTTT,CSAYYKGTEAFF
TRBV27,TRBJ1-5,-,-,13,TGTGCCAGCAGACCTCATAGCAATCAGCCCCAGCATTTT,CASRPHSNQPQHF